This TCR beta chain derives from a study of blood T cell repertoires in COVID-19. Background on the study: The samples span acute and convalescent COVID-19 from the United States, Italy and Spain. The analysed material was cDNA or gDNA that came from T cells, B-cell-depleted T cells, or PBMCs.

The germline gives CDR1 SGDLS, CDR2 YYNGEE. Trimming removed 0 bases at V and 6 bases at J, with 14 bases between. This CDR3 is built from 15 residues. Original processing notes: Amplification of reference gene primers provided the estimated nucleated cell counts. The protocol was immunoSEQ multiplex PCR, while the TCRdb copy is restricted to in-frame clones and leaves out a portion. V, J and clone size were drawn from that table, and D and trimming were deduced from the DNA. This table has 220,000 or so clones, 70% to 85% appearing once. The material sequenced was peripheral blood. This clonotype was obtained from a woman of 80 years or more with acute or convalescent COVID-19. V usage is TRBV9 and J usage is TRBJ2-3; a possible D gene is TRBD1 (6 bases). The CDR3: CASSVVRGATDTQYF. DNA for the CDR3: TGTGCCAGCAGCGTAGTCAGGGGCGCGACGGATACGCAGTATTTT.